A selection of T cell receptor beta chains follows, all from one sample in a study of blood T cell repertoires in COVID-19. The assay was immunoSEQ multiplex PCR, and TCRdb's table has in-frame clones only and misses some. Here the sample spans around 170,000 clones, around 84% being singletons. Specimen: peripheral blood. Receptor source: a man under 40 with active or convalescent COVID-19. Each CDR3 is given with its conserved first and last residue. A D gene is named only where the DNA matches it firmly. Expanded clones are given a class, and other clones once, few, many or no size at all.

>TRBJ2-2|NA|TRBV7-2|TRBD1
TGTGCCAGCAGCTCGGGACAGGGGGCCGGGGAGCTGTTTTTT
CASSSGQGAGELFF
>TRBJ2-1|NA|TRBV7-9|TRBD2
TGTGCCAGCAGCTTGGGACCGGGGGGCAATGAGCAGTTCTTC
CASSLGPGGNEQFF
>TRBJ2-7|NA|TRBV27|NA
TGTGCCAGCAGTTTATCGACCCACAGGGCGAGCTCCTACGAGCAGTACTTC
CASSLSTHRASSYEQYF
>TRBJ2-3|NA|TRBV24-1|TRBD1
TGTGCCACCAGTGATGTCACCGGGACAGGCACAGATACGCAGTATTTT
CATSDVTGTGTDTQYF
>TRBJ1-3|NA|TRBV19|NA
TGTGCCAGTACCCGGGAGGGGGTCGCCTCCATATATTTT
CASTREGVASIYF
>TRBJ2-2|NA|TRBV7-6|TRBD1
TGTGCCACCTCCTACAGGGGGGTCACCGGGGAGCTGTTTTTT
CATSYRGVTGELFF
>TRBJ2-3|few|TRBV28|NA
TGTGCCAGCAGTATTACTTATGATACGCAGTATTTT
CASSITYDTQYF
>TRBJ1-4|once|TRBV27|NA
TGTGCCAGCAGTTTAGGCGGGGGGGTCTTTGAAAAACTGTTTTTT
CASSLGGGVFEKLFF
>TRBJ1-5|NA|TRBV27|TRBD1
TGTGCCAGCAGTTTAGGACAGGAGGGCCAGCCCCAGCATTTT
CASSLGQEGQPQHF
>TRBJ1-1|NA|TRBV2|TRBD1
TGTGCCAGCAGTGTACTGCCGGGACAGGGGGCCCTCAACACTGAAGCTTTCTTT
CASSVLPGQGALNTEAFF
>TRBJ2-6|NA|TRBV2|NA
TGTGCCAGCAGTGAACGTCTCTCTGGGGCCAACGTCCTGACTTTC
CASSERLSGANVLTF
>TRBJ1-1|NA|TRBV3-1/TRBV3-2|TRBD1
TGTGCCAGCAGCCAAGACCGGACAGGTTCTATGAACACTGAAGCTTTCTTT
CASSQDRTGSMNTEAFF
>TRBJ2-1|NA|TRBV9|TRBD2
TGTGCCAGCAGCGTAGAACTAGCGGGACCCAACATTGAGCAGTTCTTC
CASSVELAGPNIEQFF
>TRBJ1-2|NA|TRBV11-2|NA
TGTGCCAGCAGCCTCGAGGACTATGGCTACACCTTC
CASSLEDYGYTF
>TRBJ2-2|NA|TRBV7-6|TRBD1
TGTGCCAGCAGCTTAGACATCCCCGACAGGGGGTATAACACCGGGGAGCTGTTTTTT
CASSLDIPDRGYNTGELFF
>TRBJ1-4|NA|TRBV5-4|NA
TGTGCCAGCAGCTTGGTCAGGGGAGGGGATAATGAAAAACTGTTTTTT
CASSLVRGGDNEKLFF
>TRBJ1-4|few|TRBV24-1|TRBD1
TGTGCCACCAGTGATCCGGGACAGGGGAATGAAAAACTGTTTTTT
CATSDPGQGNEKLFF
>TRBJ2-1|NA|TRBV5-1|TRBD1
TGCGCCAGCAGCACCCGGCCGGGACAGGGGGCCCATGAGCAGTTCTTC
CASSTRPGQGAHEQFF
>TRBJ2-7|NA|TRBV27|NA
TGTGCCAGCAGTTTCGCAGGGGCGGTGAACGAGCAGTACTTC
CASSFAGAVNEQYF
>TRBJ1-1|NA|TRBV4-1|TRBD1
TGCGCCAGCAGCCGGGGACAGGAAACGAACACTGAAGCTTTCTTT
CASSRGQETNTEAFF
>TRBJ1-2|NA|TRBV5-6|NA
TGTGCCAGCAGCTGGAGGCTGGACCTACGCAACTATGGCTACACCTTC
CASSWRLDLRNYGYTF